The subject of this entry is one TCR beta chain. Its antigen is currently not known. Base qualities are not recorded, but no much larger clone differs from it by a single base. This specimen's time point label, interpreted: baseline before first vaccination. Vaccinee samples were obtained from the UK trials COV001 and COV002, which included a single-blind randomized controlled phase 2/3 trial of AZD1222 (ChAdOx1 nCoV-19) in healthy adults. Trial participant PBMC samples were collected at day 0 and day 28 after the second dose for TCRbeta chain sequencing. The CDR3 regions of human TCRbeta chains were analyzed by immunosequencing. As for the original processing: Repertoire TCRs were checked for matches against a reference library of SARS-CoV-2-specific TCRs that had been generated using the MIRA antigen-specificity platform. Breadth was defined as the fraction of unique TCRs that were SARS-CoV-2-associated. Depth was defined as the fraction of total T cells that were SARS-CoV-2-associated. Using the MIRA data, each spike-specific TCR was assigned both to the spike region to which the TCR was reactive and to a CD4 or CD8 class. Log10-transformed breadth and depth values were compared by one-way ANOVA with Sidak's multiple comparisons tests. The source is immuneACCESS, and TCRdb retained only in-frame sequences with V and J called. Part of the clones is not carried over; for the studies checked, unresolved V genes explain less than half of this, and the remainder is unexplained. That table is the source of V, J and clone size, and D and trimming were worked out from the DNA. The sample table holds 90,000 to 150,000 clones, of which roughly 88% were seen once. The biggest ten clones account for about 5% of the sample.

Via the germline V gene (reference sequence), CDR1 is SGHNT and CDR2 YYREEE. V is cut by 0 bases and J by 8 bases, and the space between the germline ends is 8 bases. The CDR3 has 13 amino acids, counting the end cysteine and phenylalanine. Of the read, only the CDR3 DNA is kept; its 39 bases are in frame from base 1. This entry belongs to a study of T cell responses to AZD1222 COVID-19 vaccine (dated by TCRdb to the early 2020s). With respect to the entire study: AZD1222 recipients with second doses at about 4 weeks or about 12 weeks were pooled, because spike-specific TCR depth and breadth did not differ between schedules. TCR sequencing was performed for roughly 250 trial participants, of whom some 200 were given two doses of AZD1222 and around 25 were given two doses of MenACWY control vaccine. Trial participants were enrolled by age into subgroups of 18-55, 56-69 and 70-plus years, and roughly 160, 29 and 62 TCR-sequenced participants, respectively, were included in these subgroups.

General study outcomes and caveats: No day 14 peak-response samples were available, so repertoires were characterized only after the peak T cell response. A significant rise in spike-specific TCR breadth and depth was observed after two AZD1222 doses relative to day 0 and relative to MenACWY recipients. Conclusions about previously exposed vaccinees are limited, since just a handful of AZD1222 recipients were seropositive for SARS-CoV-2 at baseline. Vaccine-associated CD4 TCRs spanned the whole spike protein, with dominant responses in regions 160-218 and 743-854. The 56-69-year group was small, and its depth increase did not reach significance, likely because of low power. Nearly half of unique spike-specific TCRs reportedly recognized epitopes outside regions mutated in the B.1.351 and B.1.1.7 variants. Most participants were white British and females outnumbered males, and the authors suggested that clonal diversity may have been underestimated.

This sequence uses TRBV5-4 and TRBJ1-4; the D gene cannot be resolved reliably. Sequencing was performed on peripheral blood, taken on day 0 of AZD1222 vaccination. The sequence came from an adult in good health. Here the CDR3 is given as CASSLGTGEKLFF. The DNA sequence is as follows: TGTGCCAGCAGCTTGGGGACCGGAGAAAAACTGTTTTTT.